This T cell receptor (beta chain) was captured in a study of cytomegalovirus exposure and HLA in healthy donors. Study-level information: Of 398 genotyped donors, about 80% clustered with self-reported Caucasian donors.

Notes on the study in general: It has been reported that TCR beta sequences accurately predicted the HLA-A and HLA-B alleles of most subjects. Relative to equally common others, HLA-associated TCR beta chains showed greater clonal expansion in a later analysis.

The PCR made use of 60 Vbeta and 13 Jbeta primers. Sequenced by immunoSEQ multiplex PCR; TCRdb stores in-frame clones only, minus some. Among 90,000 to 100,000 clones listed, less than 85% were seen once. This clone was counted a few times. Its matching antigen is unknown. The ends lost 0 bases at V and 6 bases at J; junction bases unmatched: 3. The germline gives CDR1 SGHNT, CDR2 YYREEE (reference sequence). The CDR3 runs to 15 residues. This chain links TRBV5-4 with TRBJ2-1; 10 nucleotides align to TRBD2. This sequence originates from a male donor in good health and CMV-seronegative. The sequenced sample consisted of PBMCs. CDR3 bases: TGTGCCAGCAGCTTGGGGCCTAGCGGGGGCAATGAGCAGTTCTTC. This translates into CASSLGPSGGNEQFF. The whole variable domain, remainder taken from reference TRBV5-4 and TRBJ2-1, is ETGVTQSPTHLIKTRGQQVTLRCSSQSGHNTVSWYQQALGQGPQFIFQYYREEENGRGNFPPRFSGLQFPNYSSELNVNALELDDSALYLCASSLGPSGGNEQFFGPGTRLTVL.